These 23 T cell receptor beta chains came from one sample sequenced in a study of brain T cells in children with intractable seizures. Regarding time point: blood from clinic visit 5 months post-surgery; TSC patient then seizure free. Generated by immunoSEQ multiplex PCR, the TCRdb table keeps only in-frame clones and is missing some. The repertoire holds about 340,000 clones, with more than 85% as singletons. The sequenced sample was peripheral blood, obtained more than 4 months after surgery. The receptor set was obtained from a boy less than two years old with tuberous sclerosis and intractable seizures.

This clone was seen a single time. The rearrangement links TRBV12-5 to TRBJ1-2, with a tentative D call TRBD1 (5 bases). V lost 5 bases and J 5 bases, leaving 21 bases between the germline ends. The CDR3 has 16 residues. Germline CDR1 reads LGHNT; CDR2 reads FRNRAP. The CDR3: CASGPTDTQPPYGYTF. The CDR3 nucleotides are TGTGCTAGTGGTCCCACGGACACCCAACCCCCTTATGGCTACACCTTC.

V gene TRBV25-1 combines with J gene TRBJ2-6; D not resolved. The germline V and J ends were trimmed by 1 base and 0 bases, with 10 bases remaining between them. The V gene's germline CDR1 is MGHDK and CDR2 SYGVNS. The CDR3 is 17 amino acids. This chain's CDR3 is CASSESNGFSGANVLTF. For the CDR3, the DNA is TGTGCCAGCAGTGAATCAAACGGTTTCTCTGGGGCCAACGTCCTGACTTTC.

V is TRBV15 and J is TRBJ1-1; the D gene is possibly TRBD1 (5 bases). This CDR3 has 13 residues. The germline V and J ends were trimmed by 5 bases and 4 bases, with 11 bases remaining between them. Looked up from germline, CDR1 is LNHNV and CDR2 is YYDKDF (reference sequence). CDR3 DNA: TGTGCCACCAGCGGCCAGGGAGGCACTGAAGCTTTCTTT. Encoded protein: CATSGQGGTEAFF.

The rearrangement links TRBV27 to TRBJ2-7, with D perhaps matching TRBD1 (5 bases). Germline V gene sequence: CDR1 MNHEY, CDR2 SMNVEV (reference sequence). Trimming cost V 4 bases and J 0 bases, with 7 bases left between them. The CDR3 contains 13 residues. The CDR3 nucleotides are TGTGCCAGCAGTTGGGGCCTCTCCTACGAGCAGTACTTC. This codes for CASSWGLSYEQYF.

The chain recombines TRBV12-3 or TRBV12-4 with TRBJ2-1; D unclear. V was pared by 5 bases and J by 8 bases, with 10 bases between. This CDR3 has 12 amino acids. The CDR3 nucleotides read TGTGCCAGCAGTAGGGCCAGTCATGAGCAGTTCTTC. Protein sequence: CASSRASHEQFF.

The rearrangement links TRBV2 to TRBJ2-7; D not certain. Germline V CDR1 and CDR2: SNHLY, FYNNEI. The CDR3 has 13 amino acids. The V end lost 4 bases, the J end lost 3 bases, and 10 bases lay between the germline ends. CDR3 nucleotide sequence: TGTGCCAGCAGTGCGGAGACGGGCTACGAGCAGTACTTC. This translates into CASSAETGYEQYF.

This clone was seen a few times. The chain is built from TRBV28 and TRBJ1-2; D possibly corresponds to TRBD1 (5 bases). Between the trimmed V and J ends, which lost 6 bases and 8 bases, there was a span of 10 bases. Per the germline V gene, CDR1 is MDHEN and CDR2 is SYDVKM. The CDR3 totals 11 residues. The CDR3 loop reads CASRSQGGYTF. The CDR3 coding sequence is TGTGCCAGCAGGTCCCAGGGAGGCTACACCTTC.

This chain uses TRBV30 with TRBJ2-4; tentative D call: TRBD1 (6 bases). This CDR3 spans 14 amino acids. Per the germline V gene, CDR1 is GTSNPN and CDR2 is SVGIG (reference sequence). Trimming left V 1 base short and J 0 bases short, with 7 bases between. CDR3 amino acids: CAWSAGVAKNIQYF. As DNA, the CDR3 is TGTGCCTGGAGTGCAGGGGTAGCCAAAAACATTCAGTACTTC.

This clone showed up just once. The chain has TRBV25-1 and TRBJ2-2; 9 bases match TRBD2. The CDR3 spans 15 residues. The germline V gene encodes CDR1 MGHDK and CDR2 SYGVNS. With 3 bases clipped from V and 7 bases from J, the junction kept 6 bases outside the gene matches. This CDR3 is CASSDGGRGIGELFF. CDR3 bases: TGTGCCAGCAGTGACGGCGGGAGGGGGATCGGGGAGCTGTTTTTT.

This clone was seen just once. The rearrangement links TRBV14 to TRBJ2-1; D possibly corresponds to TRBD1 (6 bases). Germline V gene data show CDR1 as SGHDN and CDR2 as FVKESK. Trimming took off 7 bases at V and 4 bases at J, with 20 bases between the two ends. This CDR3 spans 16 amino acids. The CDR3 nucleotides read TGTGCCAGCACCGCAGGGGCTGGGACGGGTTACAATGAGCAGTTCTTC. Its translation: CASTAGAGTGYNEQFF.

The chain recombines TRBV27 with TRBJ2-7, with 7 bases that match TRBD2. Trimming removed 5 bases from V and 1 base from J; junction bases left unmatched: 5. The germline V gene encodes CDR1 MNHEY and CDR2 SMNVEV (reference sequence). The CDR3 sequence is 14 residues long. CDR3 in amino acids: CASSPKRGSYEQYF. DNA of the CDR3: TGTGCCAGCAGTCCCAAGCGGGGATCCTACGAGCAGTACTTC.

Note on this clone: Different DNA sequences within this sample yield the same CDR3. The rearrangement links TRBV12-3 or TRBV12-4 to TRBJ2-7, with D uncertain. The CDR3 consists of 11 residues. Trimming took off 1 base at V and 6 bases at J, with 4 bases between the two ends. CDR3 in amino acids: CASSLGSEQYF. The CDR3 DNA follows: TGTGCCAGCAGTTTAGGGAGCGAGCAGTACTTC.

This chain connects TRBV21-1 to TRBJ2-1; the table's D call TRBD2 went unverified against the DNA. TRBV21-1 is a pseudogene locus. There are 13 residues in the CDR3. The CDR3 region has the DNA TGTGCCAGCAGCAAGGGAGGTGGTAATGAGCAGTTCTTC. Translated, it gives CASSKGGGNEQFF.

This clone was observed once. J is TRBJ1-1 and V is TRBV7-8, with a weak D call TRBD1 (5 bases). There are 15 residues in the CDR3. The germline V and J ends were trimmed by 0 bases and 4 bases, with 12 bases remaining between them. Germline V gives CDR1 SGHVS, CDR2 FQNEAQ. Here the CDR3 reads CASSLAGSGGTEAFF. The CDR3, as DNA: TGTGCCAGCAGCTTAGCGGGGAGTGGGGGCACTGAAGCTTTCTTT.

This clone appeared once. V and J are TRBV4-1 and TRBJ1-2, with D tentatively TRBD1 (5 bases). Germline assignment: CDR1 MGHRA and CDR2 YSYEKL. Trimming left V 1 base short and J 5 bases short, with 8 bases between. CDR3 size: 13 residues. Here the CDR3 reads CASSQARQYGYTF. As DNA, the CDR3 is TGCGCCAGCAGCCAAGCTCGACAGTATGGCTACACCTTC.

The J gene is TRBJ2-2, the V gene TRBV18; 9 bases fit TRBD2. The CDR3 loop spans 14 amino acids. Germline CDR1 is KGHSH and CDR2 is LQKENI. The J segment lost 3 bases and the V segment lost 5 bases, leaving 1 base of the junction unmatched. The CDR3 spells CASSIAGDTGELFF. The CDR3 DNA reads TGTGCCAGCTCAATAGCGGGGGACACCGGGGAGCTGTTTTTT.

The chain joins TRBV27 to TRBJ2-3; D possibly corresponds to TRBD2 (7 bases). The CDR3 runs to 17 residues. V was shortened by 4 bases and J by 2 bases, with 19 bases between the two germline ends. Germline V gene sequence: CDR1 MNHEY, CDR2 SMNVEV (reference sequence). DNA of the CDR3: TGTGCCAGCAGTTCGAATCTACAGGGAGGGGACACAGATACGCAGTATTTT. Protein sequence: CASSSNLQGGDTDTQYF.

The chain has TRBV29-1 and TRBJ1-2; TRBD1 matches at 10 bases. The CDR3 covers 16 residues. In germline, CDR1 is SQVTM, CDR2 ANQGSEA. V was pared by 0 bases and J by 4 bases, with 8 bases of the junction left unmatched. The chain's CDR3 is CSVEDRDRGFIYGYTF. The CDR3, as DNA: TGCAGCGTTGAAGATCGGGACAGGGGCTTTATCTATGGCTACACCTTC.

This sequence joins TRBV5-1 and TRBJ1-1; D not certain. CDR1 and CDR2 from the germline V gene are SGHRS and YFSETQ. CDR3 length equals 13 residues. Between the trimmed V and J ends, which lost 5 bases and 1 base, there was a span of 9 bases. Written as DNA, the CDR3 is TGCGCCAGCAGAGTTGGATGGAACACTGAAGCTTTCTTT. Translated: CASRVGWNTEAFF.

This chain joins TRBV6-5 and TRBJ2-7, with D maybe TRBD1 (5 bases). Deletions cut 7 bases from V and 0 bases from J, with 13 bases between. The CDR3 consists of 14 residues. Germline values: CDR1 MNHEY, CDR2 SVGAGI. The CDR3 loop is CASKQQASSYEQYF. CDR3 sequence (DNA): TGTGCCAGCAAGCAACAGGCGAGCTCCTACGAGCAGTACTTC.

The J gene is TRBJ2-1, the V gene TRBV7-3; 8 nucleotides align to TRBD1. V shed 3 bases and J 8 bases; nucleotides not matched to a gene: 3. This CDR3 spans 13 amino acids. Looked up from germline, CDR1 is SGHTA and CDR2 is FQGTGA. DNA for the CDR3: TGTGCCAGCAGCTTCGGACAGGGAGATGAGCAGTTCTTC. As protein: CASSFGQGDEQFF.

The J gene is TRBJ2-7, the V gene TRBV6-2 or TRBV6-3; D is unresolved. CDR1 and CDR2 from the germline V gene are MNHEY and SVGEGT. V was pared by 5 bases and J by 3 bases, with 5 bases between. This CDR3 comprises 11 residues. CDR3 nucleotide sequence: TGTGCCAGCAGTCCCTACTACGAGCAGTACTTC. It encodes CASSPYYEQYF.

V gene TRBV4-2 combines with J gene TRBJ2-6; 9 bases line up with TRBD1. Per the germline V gene, CDR1 is LGHNA and CDR2 is YNFKEQ. With V trimmed by 3 bases and J by 0 bases, 15 bases remained unmatched. This CDR3 is built from 21 residues. The CDR3 coding sequence is TGTGCCAGCAGCCACATAGGGGGGACAGGGCCTCCTCTCTCTGGGGCCAACGTCCTGACTTTC. Protein product: CASSHIGGTGPPLSGANVLTF.